This TCR beta chain was sequenced during a study of blood T cell repertoires in COVID-19. About the research overall: Italy, Spain and the United States were the sources of the convalescent and acute COVID-19 samples. PBMCs, B-cell-depleted T cells, or T cells provided the cDNA or gDNA that made up the material.

The germline CDR1 and CDR2 sequences are GTSNPN and SVGIG (reference sequence). The J segment lost 2 bases and the V segment lost 1 base, leaving 6 bases of the junction unmatched. This CDR3 contains 15 residues. Authors' processing steps: Nucleated cell number was recorded as an estimate derived from reference gene primer amplification. Profiling relied on immunoSEQ multiplex PCR, and the TCRdb table lists in-frame clones only, not all of them. That table furnishes V, J and clone size, whereas the DNA furnished D and trimming. The sample gives about 240,000 clones, roughly 86% of which show up once; about 3.5% is in the top ten. Participants were placed into cohorts based on the clinical history they reported.

The clonotype was recovered from a woman aged 35 to 49 with acute COVID-19. The chain has TRBV30 and TRBJ2-7, with 9 bases identical to TRBD1. Input material: PBMCs or T cells enriched from blood (not recorded which). The CDR3 DNA follows: TGTGCCTGGAGTGCATGGGGACAGGGAACCTACGAGCAGTACTTC. Its protein product is CAWSAWGQGTYEQYF.